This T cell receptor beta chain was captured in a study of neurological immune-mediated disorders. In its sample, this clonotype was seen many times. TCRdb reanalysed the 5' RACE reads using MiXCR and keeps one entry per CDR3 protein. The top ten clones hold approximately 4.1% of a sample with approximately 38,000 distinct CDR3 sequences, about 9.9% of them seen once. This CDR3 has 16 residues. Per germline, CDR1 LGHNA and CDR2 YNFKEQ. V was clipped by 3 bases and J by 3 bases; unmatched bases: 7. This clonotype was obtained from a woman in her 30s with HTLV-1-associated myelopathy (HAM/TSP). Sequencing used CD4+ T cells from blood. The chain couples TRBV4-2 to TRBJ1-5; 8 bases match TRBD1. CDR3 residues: CASSQRQGTANQPQHF. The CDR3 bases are TGTGCCAGCAGCCAGAGACAGGGGACCGCCAATCAGCCCCAGCATTTT.